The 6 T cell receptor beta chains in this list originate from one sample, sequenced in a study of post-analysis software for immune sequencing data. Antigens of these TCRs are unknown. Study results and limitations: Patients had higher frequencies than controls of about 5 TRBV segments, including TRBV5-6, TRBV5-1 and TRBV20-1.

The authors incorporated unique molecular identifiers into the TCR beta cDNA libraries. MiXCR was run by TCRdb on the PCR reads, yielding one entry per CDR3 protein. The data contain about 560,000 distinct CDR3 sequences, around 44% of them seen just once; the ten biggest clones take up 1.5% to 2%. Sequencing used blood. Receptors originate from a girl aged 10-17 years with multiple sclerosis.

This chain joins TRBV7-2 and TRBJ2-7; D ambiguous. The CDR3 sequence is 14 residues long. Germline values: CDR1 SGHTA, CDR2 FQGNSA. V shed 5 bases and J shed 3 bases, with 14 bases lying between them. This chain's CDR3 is CASSADGEVYEQYF. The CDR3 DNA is TGTGCCAGCAGCGCAGACGGAGAAGTCTACGAGCAGTACTTC.

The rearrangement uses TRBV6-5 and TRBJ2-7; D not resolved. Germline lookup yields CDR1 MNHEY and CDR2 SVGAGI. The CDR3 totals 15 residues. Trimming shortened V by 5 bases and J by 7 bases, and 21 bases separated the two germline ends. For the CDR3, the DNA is TGTGCCAGCAGTAGCCAAGGCAGCTCCTACAATGAGCAGTACTTC. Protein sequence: CASSSQGSSYNEQYF.

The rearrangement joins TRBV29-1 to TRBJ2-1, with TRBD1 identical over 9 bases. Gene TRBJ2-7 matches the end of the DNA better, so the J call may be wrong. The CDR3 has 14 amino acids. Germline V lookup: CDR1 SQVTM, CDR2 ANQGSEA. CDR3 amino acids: CSVKDRGPYNEQYF. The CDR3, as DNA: TGCAGCGTAAAGGACAGGGGCCCCTACAATGAGCAGTACTTC.

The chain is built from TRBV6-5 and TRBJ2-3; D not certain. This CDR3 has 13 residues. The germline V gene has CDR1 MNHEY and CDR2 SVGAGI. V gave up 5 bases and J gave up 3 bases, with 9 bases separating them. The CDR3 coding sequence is TGTGCCAGCAGTCGTGACGCGACAGATACGCAGTATTTT. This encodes CASSRDATDTQYF.

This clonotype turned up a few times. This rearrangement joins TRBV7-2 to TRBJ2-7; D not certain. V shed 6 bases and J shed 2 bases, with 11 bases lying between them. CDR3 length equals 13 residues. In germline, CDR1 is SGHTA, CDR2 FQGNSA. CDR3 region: CASSRTAAYEQYF. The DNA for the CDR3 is TGTGCCAGCAGTAGGACGGCTGCCTACGAGCAGTACTTC. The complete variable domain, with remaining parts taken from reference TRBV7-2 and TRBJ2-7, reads GAGVSQSPSNKVTEKGKDVELRCDPISGHTALYWYRQSLGQGLEFLIYFQGNSAPDKSGLPSDRFSAERTGGSVSTLTIQRTQQEDSAVYLCASSRTAAYEQYFGPGTRLTVT.

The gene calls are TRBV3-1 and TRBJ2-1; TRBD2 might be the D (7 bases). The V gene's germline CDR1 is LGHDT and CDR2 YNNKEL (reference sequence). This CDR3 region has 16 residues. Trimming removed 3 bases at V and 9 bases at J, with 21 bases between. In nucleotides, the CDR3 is TGTGCCAGCAGCCAGGGTGTGGCGGGAGTCAGGGGTGAGCAGTTCTTC. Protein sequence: CASSQGVAGVRGEQFF.